This TCR beta chain comes out of a study of blood T cell repertoires in COVID-19. Whole-study context: Sites across the United States, Italy and Spain contributed samples from acute and convalescent COVID-19. Sources were T cells, B-cell-depleted T cells, or PBMCs; the material itself was cDNA or gDNA.

This clone was counted a few times. The protocol was immunoSEQ multiplex PCR, while the TCRdb copy is restricted to in-frame clones and leaves out a portion. Of 250,000 or so clones in the sample, roughly 87% were seen once. Germline trimming cut 5 bases from V and 8 bases from J; bases unmatched to any gene: 4. CDR1 and CDR2 from the germline V gene are DFQATT and SNEGSKA (reference sequence). CDR3 length: 11 residues. The TCR was taken from a woman in her 40s who had recovered from COVID-19. The source material was peripheral blood. This sequence joins TRBV20-1 and TRBJ1-1; TRBD1 aligns across 8 bases. In DNA, the CDR3 is TGCAGTGCTTCGACAGGGGTAGAAGCTTTCTTT. Translation gives CSASTGVEAFF.